What follows are 25 T cell receptor beta chains derived from one specimen sequenced in a study of shared clonotypes between healthy human individuals. Generated by immunoSEQ multiplex PCR, the TCRdb table keeps only in-frame clones and is missing some. In the table there are some 2,500,000 clones, 93% of which are singletons. Input material: naive CD4+ T cells from PBMCs. Indicated subset: CD45RA+ positively selected. These receptor sequences come from a young man in good health. Some clones in this sample may be carry-over from other donors' samples.

V gene TRBV5-4 combines with J gene TRBJ2-4, with TRBD2 matching over 12 bases. The trim removed 4 bases at V and 13 bases at J, leaving 12 bases unmatched. This CDR3 is 15 amino acids long. Germline V lookup: CDR1 SGHNT, CDR2 YYREEE (reference sequence). CDR3 protein: CASSLGSSGRVSQYF. The CDR3 nucleotides read TGTGCCAGCAGCCTGGGTTCTAGCGGGAGGGTTAGCCAGTACTTC.

The CDR3 coding sequence is TGTGCCAGCAGTCGAGAGGGCAATCAGCCCCAGCATTTT. As protein: CASSREGNQPQHF. This chain uses TRBV28 with TRBJ1-5; D unclear. Germline CDR1 MDHEN, CDR2 SYDVKM. The CDR3 contains 13 residues. Trimming took off 5 bases at V and 2 bases at J, with 7 bases between the two ends. The full variable domain, with the rest looked up from reference TRBV28 and TRBJ1-5, is DVKVTQSSRYLVKRTGEKVFLECVQDMDHENMFWYRQDPGLGLRLIYFSYDVKMKEKGDIPEGYSVSREKKERFSLILESASTNQTSMYLCASSREGNQPQHFGDGTRLSIL.

This clone was found once. V is TRBV4-1 and J is TRBJ2-2, with 10 nucleotides matching TRBD1. Germline trimming cut 1 base from V and 8 bases from J; bases unmatched to any gene: 7. CDR1 MGHRA and CDR2 YSYEKL come from the germline V gene. The CDR3 covers 16 residues. The CDR3 spells CASSQGQGAFRGELFF. CDR3 in DNA: TGCGCCAGCAGCCAAGGACAGGGGGCGTTTAGGGGGGAGCTGTTTTTT.

CDR3 nucleotides: TGTGCCAGCAGTTTGTTCAGGGGGCGCTCAGATACGCAGTATTTT. Translating gives CASSLFRGRSDTQYF. The J gene is TRBJ2-3, the V gene TRBV28, with TRBD1 matching over 8 bases. The V segment lost 3 bases and the J segment 4 bases; nucleotides outside the gene matches: 6. CDR3 length equals 15 residues. Germline V gene data show CDR1 as MDHEN and CDR2 as SYDVKM.

The chain combines TRBV4-3 with TRBJ2-7; tentatively, D is TRBD1 (5 bases). Germline values: CDR1 LGHNA, CDR2 YSLEER. The CDR3 loop spans 15 amino acids. V lost 3 bases and J lost 3, with 15 bases in between. The CDR3 region is CASSQQGGQGYEQYF. For the CDR3, the DNA is TGCGCCAGCAGCCAGCAGGGTGGTCAGGGCTACGAGCAGTACTTC.

The chain combines TRBV28 with TRBJ2-1; a possible D gene is TRBD2 (5 bases). Germline V gene lookup returns CDR1 MDHEN and CDR2 SYDVKM. V shed 3 bases and J shed 5 bases, with 11 bases lying between them. The CDR3 sequence is 14 residues long. The CDR3 is CASSFSGSDNEQFF. DNA of the CDR3: TGTGCCAGCAGTTTTTCGGGGTCTGACAATGAGCAGTTCTTC.

The chain carries TRBV25-1 and TRBJ1-5; perhaps TRBD1 as D (6 bases). V lost 4 bases, J lost 7 bases, and 11 bases lay in between. CDR1 is MGHDK, CDR2 SYGVNS, per germline. The CDR3 contains 13 residues. This chain's CDR3 is CASSGAGEQPQHF. As DNA, the CDR3 is TGTGCCAGCAGTGGGGCAGGGGAACAGCCCCAGCATTTT.

The V call is TRBV5-4, the J call TRBJ1-2; TRBD1 matches at 8 bases. The CDR3 length is 15 residues. The trim removed 4 bases at V and 8 bases at J, leaving 13 bases unmatched. The V gene's germline CDR1 is SGHNT and CDR2 YYREEE (reference sequence). The CDR3 bases are TGTGCCAGCAGCCCTACCGGGACAGGCCCACTGGGCTACACCTTC. It specifies CASSPTGTGPLGYTF. The full variable domain, completed using reference TRBV5-4 and TRBJ1-2, is ETGVTQSPTHLIKTRGQQVTLRCSSQSGHNTVSWYQQALGQGPQFIFQYYREEENGRGNFPPRFSGLQFPNYSSELNVNALELDDSALYLCASSPTGTGPLGYTFGSGTRLTVV.

The chain is built from TRBV5-1 and TRBJ2-5; possible D gene TRBD2, 6 bases. V was trimmed by 4 bases and J by 5 bases, leaving 12 bases between them. This CDR3 has 13 residues. CDR1 SGHRS and CDR2 YFSETQ come from the germline V gene. CDR3 nucleotides: TGCGCCAGCAGCAGGAGGGTTGCCGAGACCCAGTACTTC. Translating it yields CASSRRVAETQYF.

The chain joins TRBV14 to TRBJ1-2; TRBD1 agrees at 8 bases. The CDR3 covers 15 residues. V gave up 2 bases and J gave up 2 bases; unmatched junction bases: 4. Germline CDR1 reads SGHDN; CDR2 reads FVKESK. The chain's CDR3 is CASSQLTGANYGYTF. Here the CDR3 DNA reads TGTGCCAGCAGCCAATTGACAGGGGCGAACTATGGCTACACCTTC.

The V gene is TRBV2, the J gene TRBJ2-7; 7 bases match TRBD2. J gave up 2 bases and V 3 bases, and 4 bases lay outside the gene matches. CDR1 and CDR2 (germline): SNHLY, FYNNEI. The CDR3 extends over 14 amino acids. The CDR3 protein is CASSETGLPYEQYF. The CDR3 bases are TGTGCCAGCAGTGAGACGGGACTACCCTACGAGCAGTACTTC.

V gene TRBV7-8 combines with J gene TRBJ2-1, with no clear D. V shed 4 bases and J shed 4 bases, with 14 bases lying between them. Germline CDR1 SGHVS, CDR2 FQNEAQ. This CDR3 is built from 15 residues. The chain's CDR3 is CASSSDETLYNEQFF. CDR3 sequence (DNA): TGTGCCAGCAGCTCAGACGAGACTCTTTACAATGAGCAGTTCTTC.

The rearrangement links TRBV5-1 to TRBJ1-1; D is possibly TRBD1 (5 bases). V was trimmed by 4 bases and J by 3 bases, leaving 13 bases between them. Germline loops: CDR1 SGHRS, CDR2 YFSETQ. The CDR3 covers 14 residues. This chain's CDR3 is CASSPGGSDTEAFF. CDR3 nucleotide sequence: TGCGCCAGCAGCCCCGGGGGGTCGGACACTGAAGCTTTCTTT.

This sequence joins TRBV4-2 and TRBJ1-6; D ambiguous. Trimming removed 0 bases from V and 5 bases from J, with 14 bases in between. The CDR3 extends over 17 amino acids. Germline CDR1 reads LGHNA; CDR2 reads YNFKEQ. Here the CDR3 DNA reads TGTGCCAGCAGCCAAGATCCGCGGTCAGCAAATAATTCACCCCTCCACTTT. It translates to CASSQDPRSANNSPLHF.

This clone was detected only once. The chain links TRBV9 to TRBJ1-5, with D tentatively TRBD1 (5 bases). V gave up 4 bases and J gave up 2 bases, with 7 bases separating them. Per germline, CDR1 SGDLS and CDR2 YYNGEE. The CDR3 contains 13 residues. DNA for the CDR3: TGTGCCAGCAGCCTACAGGGCAATCAGCCCCAGCATTTT. It yields the protein CASSLQGNQPQHF.

The chain joins TRBV6-5 to TRBJ1-5; 8 bases map to TRBD1. V lost 5 bases to trimming and J lost 4 bases; unmatched junction nucleotides: 4. Germline CDR1 and CDR2: MNHEY and SVGAGI. This CDR3 spans 14 amino acids. The CDR3 here is CASSRQGINQPQHF. The CDR3 region has the DNA TGTGCCAGCAGTCGACAGGGGATAAATCAGCCCCAGCATTTT.

V gene TRBV6-5 combines with J gene TRBJ2-2; D gene ambiguous. There are 14 residues in the CDR3. CDR1 and CDR2 (germline): MNHEY, SVGAGI. V lost 7 bases, J lost 1 base, and 10 bases lay in between. In DNA, the CDR3 is TGTGCCAGCACCATGGATGGGAACACCGGGGAGCTGTTTTTT. Translated, it gives CASTMDGNTGELFF.

About this clone: Its ends do not fully match the called genes, so a read error is possible. The chain employs TRBV5-4 and TRBJ2-4, with 10 bases fitting TRBD2. In germline, CDR1 is SGHNT, CDR2 YYREEE (reference sequence). The CDR3 has 14 amino acids. The CDR3 is CASSLEVEASGRDF. DNA of the CDR3: TGTGCCAGCAGCTTGGAAGTTGAGGCTAGCGGGAGAGACTTC.

The V call is TRBV10-1, the J call TRBJ2-3, with TRBD2 matching over 8 bases. CDR1 and CDR2 from the germline V gene are WNHNN and SYGVQD (reference sequence). The CDR3 spans 15 residues. Trimming took 4 bases from V and 0 from J; bases not matched to a gene: 3. Here the CDR3 reads CASSASGSSTDTQYF. The DNA of the CDR3 is TGCGCCAGCAGTGCTAGCGGGTCCAGCACAGATACGCAGTATTTT.

This rearrangement joins TRBV4-2 to TRBJ2-7; possible D gene TRBD1, 5 bases. This CDR3 comprises 14 residues. Trimming shortened V by 4 bases and J by 3 bases, and 13 bases separated the two germline ends. Germline loops: CDR1 LGHNA, CDR2 YNFKEQ. This CDR3 reads CASSLSSQGYEQYF. The DNA for the CDR3 is TGTGCCAGCAGCCTATCGAGTCAGGGCTACGAGCAGTACTTC.

V gene TRBV2 combines with J gene TRBJ2-5; a weak D match, TRBD2 (5 bases). V lost 4 bases and J lost 7, with 19 bases in between. This CDR3 is 15 amino acids long. Germline values: CDR1 SNHLY, CDR2 FYNNEI. CDR3 in amino acids: CASSGGSSAPGTQYF. In DNA, the CDR3 is TGTGCCAGCAGTGGCGGTAGTAGCGCGCCGGGGACCCAGTACTTC.

This clone came up a few times. The sample contains more than one DNA sequence encoding this CDR3. The chain is built from TRBV10-3 and TRBJ1-1; D not certain. V was shortened by 6 bases and J by 1 base, with 9 bases between the two germline ends. Per the germline V gene, CDR1 is ENHRY and CDR2 is SYGVKD. The CDR3 covers 13 residues. CDR3 bases: TGTGCCATCAGAGGAACAGCGAACACTGAAGCTTTCTTT. It is translated as CAIRGTANTEAFF.

The chain couples TRBV9 to TRBJ2-3; the D gene is possibly TRBD2 (6 bases). Germline lookup yields CDR1 SGDLS and CDR2 YYNGEE. CDR3 length: 16 amino acids. V was trimmed by 4 bases and J by 0 bases, leaving 15 bases between them. CDR3 protein: CASSSGMSGSTDTQYF. Here the CDR3 DNA reads TGTGCCAGCAGCTCTGGGATGAGCGGGAGCACAGATACGCAGTATTTT.

The chain uses TRBV5-4 and TRBJ2-3; D gene unclear. Looked up from germline, CDR1 is SGHNT and CDR2 is YYREEE (reference sequence). This CDR3 has 14 residues. V lost 4 bases, J lost 0 bases, and 9 bases lay in between. The CDR3 bases are TGTGCCAGCAGCCAACTGGTTAGCACAGATACGCAGTATTTT. Amino acids: CASSQLVSTDTQYF.

The chain recombines TRBV6-1 with TRBJ2-3; D gene ambiguous. There are 13 residues in the CDR3. Germline CDR1 is MNHNS and CDR2 is SASEGT. Trimming stripped 4 bases from V and 0 bases from J, with 5 bases between. The CDR3 spells CASSGLSTDTQYF. The CDR3 DNA follows: TGTGCCAGCAGTGGGTTGAGCACAGATACGCAGTATTTT.